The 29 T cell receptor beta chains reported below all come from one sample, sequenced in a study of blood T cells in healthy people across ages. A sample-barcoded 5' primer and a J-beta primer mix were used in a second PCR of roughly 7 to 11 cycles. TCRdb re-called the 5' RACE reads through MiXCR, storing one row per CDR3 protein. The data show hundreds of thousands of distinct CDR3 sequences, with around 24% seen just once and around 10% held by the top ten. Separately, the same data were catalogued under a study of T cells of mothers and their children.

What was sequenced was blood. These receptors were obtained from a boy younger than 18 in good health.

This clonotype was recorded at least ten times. This CDR3 is CASSPGLNIQYF. The CDR3 DNA is TGTGCCAGCAGCCCAGGGTTGAACATTCAGTACTTC. This chain uses TRBV7-2 with TRBJ2-4; D is perhaps TRBD1 (5 bases). The CDR3 sequence is 12 residues long. The ends were cut back, 5 bases at V and 7 bases at J, with 9 bases in the middle. Germline V gene lookup returns CDR1 SGHTA and CDR2 FQGNSA.

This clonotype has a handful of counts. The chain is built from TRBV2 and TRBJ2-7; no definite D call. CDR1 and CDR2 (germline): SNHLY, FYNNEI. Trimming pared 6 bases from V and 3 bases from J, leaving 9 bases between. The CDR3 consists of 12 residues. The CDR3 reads CASRSTDYEQYF. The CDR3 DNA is TGTGCCAGCAGATCGACCGACTACGAGCAGTACTTC.

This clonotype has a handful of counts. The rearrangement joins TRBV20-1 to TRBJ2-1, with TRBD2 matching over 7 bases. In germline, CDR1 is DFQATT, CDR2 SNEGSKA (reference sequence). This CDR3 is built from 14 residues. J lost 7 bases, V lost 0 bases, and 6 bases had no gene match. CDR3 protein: CSARDPQGGNEQFF. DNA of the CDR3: TGCAGTGCTAGAGATCCCCAGGGAGGGAATGAGCAGTTCTTC.

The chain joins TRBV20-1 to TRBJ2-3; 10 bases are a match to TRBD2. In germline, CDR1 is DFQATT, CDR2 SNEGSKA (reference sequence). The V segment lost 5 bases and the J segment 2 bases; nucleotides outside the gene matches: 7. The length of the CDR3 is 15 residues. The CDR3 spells CSASILAGNTDTQYF. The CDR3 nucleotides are TGCAGTGCTTCGATACTAGCGGGGAACACAGATACGCAGTATTTT.

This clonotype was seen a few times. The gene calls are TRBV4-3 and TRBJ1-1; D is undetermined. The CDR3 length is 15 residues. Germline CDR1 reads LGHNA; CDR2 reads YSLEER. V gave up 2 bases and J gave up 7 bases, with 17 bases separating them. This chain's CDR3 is CASSQWTSGRIEAFF. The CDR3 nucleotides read TGCGCCAGCAGCCAATGGACTTCTGGACGGATTGAAGCTTTCTTT.

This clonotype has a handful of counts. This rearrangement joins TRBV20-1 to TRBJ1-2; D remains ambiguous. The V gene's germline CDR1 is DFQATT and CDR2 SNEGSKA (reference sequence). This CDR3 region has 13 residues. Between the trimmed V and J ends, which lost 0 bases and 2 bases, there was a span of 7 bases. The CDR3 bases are TGCAGTGCTAGAGAGGGCGGAAACTATGGCTACACCTTC. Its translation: CSAREGGNYGYTF.

CDR3 in amino acids: CASKTRRDPSYNEQFF. The DNA for the CDR3 is TGTGCCAGCAAAACTCGGCGGGACCCTTCCTACAATGAGCAGTTCTTC. This chain joins TRBV6-2 or TRBV6-3 and TRBJ2-1; TRBD2 is a possible D gene (6 bases). Trimming took off 7 bases at V and 1 base at J, with 17 bases between the two ends. Germline values: CDR1 MNHEY, CDR2 SVGEGT. This CDR3 region has 16 residues.

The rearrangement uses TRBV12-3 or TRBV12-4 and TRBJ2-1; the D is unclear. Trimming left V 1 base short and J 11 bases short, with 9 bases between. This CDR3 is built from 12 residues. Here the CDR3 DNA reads TGTGCCAGCAGTTTAGGGCCCAGTAAGCAGTTCTTC. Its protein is CASSLGPSKQFF.

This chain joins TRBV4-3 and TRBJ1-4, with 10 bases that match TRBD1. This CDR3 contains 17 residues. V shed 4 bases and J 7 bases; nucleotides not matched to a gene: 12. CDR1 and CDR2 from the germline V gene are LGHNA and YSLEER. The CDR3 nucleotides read TGCGCCAGCAGCCCAGACCTCTGGACAGGGGGAGGTGAAAAACTGTTTTTT. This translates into CASSPDLWTGGGEKLFF.

DNA for the CDR3: TGTGCCACAGGGGTGGCCGCAGATACGCAGTATTTT. Amino acids: CATGVAADTQYF. The V call is TRBV10-3, the J call TRBJ2-3; tentatively, D is TRBD1 (6 bases). Trimming took 10 bases from V and 4 from J, leaving 12 bases between them. Germline-derived CDR1 and CDR2 are ENHRY and SYGVKD. CDR3 size: 12 residues.

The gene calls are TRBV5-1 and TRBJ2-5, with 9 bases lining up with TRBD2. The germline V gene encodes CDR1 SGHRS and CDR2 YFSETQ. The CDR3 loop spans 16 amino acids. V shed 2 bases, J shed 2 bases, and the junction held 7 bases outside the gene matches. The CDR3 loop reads CASSFRASGKQETQYF. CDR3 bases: TGCGCCAGCAGCTTTCGGGCTAGCGGGAAACAAGAGACCCAGTACTTC.

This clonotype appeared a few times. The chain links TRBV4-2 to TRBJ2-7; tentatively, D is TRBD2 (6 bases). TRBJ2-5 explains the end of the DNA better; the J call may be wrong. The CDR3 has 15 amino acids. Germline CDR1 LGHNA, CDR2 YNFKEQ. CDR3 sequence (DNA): TGTGCCAGCAGCCAAGCCAACCGGGACTCAGAGACCCAGTACTTC. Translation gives CASSQANRDSETQYF.

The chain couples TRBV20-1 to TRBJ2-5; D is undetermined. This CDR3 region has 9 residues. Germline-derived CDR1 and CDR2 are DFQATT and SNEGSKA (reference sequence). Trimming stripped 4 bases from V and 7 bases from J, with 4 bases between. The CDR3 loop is CSATTTQYF. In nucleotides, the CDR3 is TGCAGTGCTACCACGACCCAGTACTTC.

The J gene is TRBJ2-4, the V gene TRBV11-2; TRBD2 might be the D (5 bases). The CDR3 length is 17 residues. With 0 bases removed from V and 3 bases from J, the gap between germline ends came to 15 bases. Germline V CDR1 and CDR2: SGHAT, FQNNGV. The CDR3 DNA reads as TGTGCCAGCAGCTTAGACGGGGTGGGATTGGACAAAAACATTCAGTACTTC. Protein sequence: CASSLDGVGLDKNIQYF.

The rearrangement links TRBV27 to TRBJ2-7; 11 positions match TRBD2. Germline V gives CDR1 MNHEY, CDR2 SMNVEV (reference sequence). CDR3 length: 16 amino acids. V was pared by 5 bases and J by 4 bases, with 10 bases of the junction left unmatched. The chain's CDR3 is CASSVTGTSGGYEQYF. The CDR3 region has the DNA TGTGCCAGCAGTGTTACCGGGACTAGCGGAGGATACGAGCAGTACTTC.

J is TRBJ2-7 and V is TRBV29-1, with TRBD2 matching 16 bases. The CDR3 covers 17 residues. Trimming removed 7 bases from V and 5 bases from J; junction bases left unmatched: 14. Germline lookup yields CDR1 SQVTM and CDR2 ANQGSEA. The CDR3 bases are TGCAGCGCCGCGGGACTAGCGGGAGGGCCGATCGTGAACGAGCAGTACTTC. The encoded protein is CSAAGLAGGPIVNEQYF.

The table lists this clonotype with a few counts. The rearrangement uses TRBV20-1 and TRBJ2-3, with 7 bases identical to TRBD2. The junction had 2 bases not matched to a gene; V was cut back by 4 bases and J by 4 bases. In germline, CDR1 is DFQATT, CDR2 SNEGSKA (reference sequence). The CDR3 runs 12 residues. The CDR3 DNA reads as TGCAGTGCTACTAGCGGAGCAGATACGCAGTATTTT. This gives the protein CSATSGADTQYF.

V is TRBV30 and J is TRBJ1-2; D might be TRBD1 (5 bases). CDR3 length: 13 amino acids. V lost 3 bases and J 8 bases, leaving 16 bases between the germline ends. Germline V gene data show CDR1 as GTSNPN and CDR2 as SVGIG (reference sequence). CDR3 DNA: TGTGCCTGGAGCCCGGGGGGGGTGCAGGGCTACACCTTC. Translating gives CAWSPGGVQGYTF.

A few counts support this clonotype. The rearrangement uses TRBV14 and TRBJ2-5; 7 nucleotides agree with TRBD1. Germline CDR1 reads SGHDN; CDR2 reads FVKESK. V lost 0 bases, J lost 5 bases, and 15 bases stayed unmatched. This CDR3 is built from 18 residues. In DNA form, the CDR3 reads TGTGCCAGCAGCCAAGAGGCACGAGTCGTACAGGGGATCGAGACCCAGTACTTC. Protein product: CASSQEARVVQGIETQYF.

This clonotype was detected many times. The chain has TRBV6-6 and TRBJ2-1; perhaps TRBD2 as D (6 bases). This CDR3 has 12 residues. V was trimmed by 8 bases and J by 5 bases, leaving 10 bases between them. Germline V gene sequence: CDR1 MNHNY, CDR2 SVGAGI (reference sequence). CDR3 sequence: CASRAGHNEQFF. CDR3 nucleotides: TGTGCCAGCCGGGCGGGACACAATGAGCAGTTCTTC.

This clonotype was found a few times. CDR3 sequence (DNA): TGTGCCAGCAGTTTTTTAACATCGGCTGATCAGCCCCAGCATTTT. This translates into CASSFLTSADQPQHF. The chain joins TRBV12-3 or TRBV12-4 to TRBJ1-5, with D uncertain. The ends were cut back, 3 bases at V and 5 bases at J, with 14 bases in the middle. This CDR3 is 15 amino acids long.

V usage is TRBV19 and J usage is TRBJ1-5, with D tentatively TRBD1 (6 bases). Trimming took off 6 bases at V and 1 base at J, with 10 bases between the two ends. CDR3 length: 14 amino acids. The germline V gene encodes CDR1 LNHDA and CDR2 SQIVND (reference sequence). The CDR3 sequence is CASSEQGSNQPQHF. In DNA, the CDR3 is TGTGCCAGTAGCGAACAGGGAAGCAATCAGCCCCAGCATTTT.

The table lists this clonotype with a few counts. This CDR3 is CASSLVNSNQPQHF. Here the CDR3 DNA reads TGTGCCAGCAGCTTAGTCAATAGCAATCAGCCCCAGCATTTT. The rearrangement joins TRBV7-9 to TRBJ1-5; D unclear. Trimming removed 1 base from V and 0 bases from J, with 4 bases in between. This CDR3 is 14 amino acids long. Germline CDR1 SEHNR, CDR2 FQNEAQ (reference sequence).

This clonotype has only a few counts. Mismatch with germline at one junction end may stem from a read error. The DNA for the CDR3 is TGTGCCAGCAGCTTGTCTCCAGGATACACAGGTACGCAGTATTTT. Translation gives CASSLSPGYTGTQYF. The rearrangement links TRBV7-2 to TRBJ2-3; D possibly corresponds to TRBD1 (5 bases). CDR1 is SGHTA, CDR2 FQGNSA, per germline. The length of the CDR3 is 15 residues.

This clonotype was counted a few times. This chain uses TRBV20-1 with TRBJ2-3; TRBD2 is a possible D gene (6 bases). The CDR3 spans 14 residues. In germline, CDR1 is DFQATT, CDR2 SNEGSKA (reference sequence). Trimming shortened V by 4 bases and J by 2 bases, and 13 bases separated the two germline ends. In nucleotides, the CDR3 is TGCAGTGCTACCCGGGACTTGTTCACAGATACGCAGTATTTT. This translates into CSATRDLFTDTQYF.

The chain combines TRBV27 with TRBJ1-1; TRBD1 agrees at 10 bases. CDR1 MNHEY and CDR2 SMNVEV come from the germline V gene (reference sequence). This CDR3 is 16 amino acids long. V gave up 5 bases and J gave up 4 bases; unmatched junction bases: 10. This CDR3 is CASSALPGQGSTEAFF. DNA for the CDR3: TGTGCCAGCAGTGCCCTCCCGGGACAGGGGAGCACTGAAGCTTTCTTT.

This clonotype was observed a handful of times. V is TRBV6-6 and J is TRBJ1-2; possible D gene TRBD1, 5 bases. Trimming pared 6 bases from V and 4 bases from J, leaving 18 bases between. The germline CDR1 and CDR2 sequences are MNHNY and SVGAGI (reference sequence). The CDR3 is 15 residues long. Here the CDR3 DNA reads TGTGCCAGCAGAACTCCCAGGGATAGATCCTATGGCTACACCTTC. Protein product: CASRTPRDRSYGYTF.

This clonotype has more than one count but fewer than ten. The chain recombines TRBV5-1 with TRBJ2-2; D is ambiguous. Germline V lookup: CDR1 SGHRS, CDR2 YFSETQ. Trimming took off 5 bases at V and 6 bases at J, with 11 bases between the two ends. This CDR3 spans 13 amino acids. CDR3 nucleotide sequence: TGCGCCAGCAGGGGCATAGATTCCGGGGAGCTGTTTTTT. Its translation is CASRGIDSGELFF.

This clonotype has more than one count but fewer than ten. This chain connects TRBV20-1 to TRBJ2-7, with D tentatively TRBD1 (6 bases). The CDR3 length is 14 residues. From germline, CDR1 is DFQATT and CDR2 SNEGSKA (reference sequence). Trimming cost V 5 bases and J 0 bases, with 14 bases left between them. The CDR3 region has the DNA TGCAGTGCTGCAGGGGCTCAGAGCTCCTACGAGCAGTACTTC. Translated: CSAAGAQSSYEQYF.